The present TCR beta chain was sequenced within a study of blood T cells in healthy people across ages. PCR was performed a second time for 7 to 11 cycles using a sample-barcoded 5' primer and a J-beta primer mix. One entry per CDR3 protein results from TCRdb running MiXCR on the 5' RACE reads. The table includes around 800,000 distinct CDR3 sequences, roughly 24% detected once. The V gene lost 4 bases and the J gene lost 12 bases, with 13 bases spanning the gap. The CDR3 sequence is 12 residues long. On this clonotype itself: Its target is not known.

General observations from the study: Naive and antigen-experienced cells could not be conclusively compared, given unsorted PBMCs.

These data are also associated with another study on T cells of mothers and their children.

V gene TRBV12-3 or TRBV12-4 combines with J gene TRBJ2-1; D is unclear. This sequence originates from a boy younger than 18 in good health. The source material was blood. The CDR3 nucleotides are TGTGCCAGCAGTTACTCGGTGCCACGGCAGTTCTTC. Encoded protein: CASSYSVPRQFF.